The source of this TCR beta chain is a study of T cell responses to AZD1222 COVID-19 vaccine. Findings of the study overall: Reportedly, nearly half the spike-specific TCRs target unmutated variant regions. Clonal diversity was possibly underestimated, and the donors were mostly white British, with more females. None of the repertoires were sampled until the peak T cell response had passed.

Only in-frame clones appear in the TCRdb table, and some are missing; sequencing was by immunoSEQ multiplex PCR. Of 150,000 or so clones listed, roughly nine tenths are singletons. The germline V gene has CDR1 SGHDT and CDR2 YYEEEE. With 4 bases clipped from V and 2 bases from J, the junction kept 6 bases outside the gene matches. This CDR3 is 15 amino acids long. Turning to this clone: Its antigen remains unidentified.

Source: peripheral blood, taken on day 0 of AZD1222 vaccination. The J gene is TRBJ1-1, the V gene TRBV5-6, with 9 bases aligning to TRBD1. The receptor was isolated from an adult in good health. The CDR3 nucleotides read TGTGCCAGCAGCGACGACAGGGGGGTAAACACTGAAGCTTTCTTT. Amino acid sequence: CASSDDRGVNTEAFF.